The 14 T cell receptor beta chains reported below all come from one sample, sequenced in a study of shared T cell receptors in the human thymus. Profiling relied on immunoSEQ multiplex PCR, and the TCRdb table lists in-frame clones only, not all of them. This sample yields under 850,000 clones, of which around nine tenths are seen a single time; 0.0095% to 0.011% belongs to the top ten. This sample was shared with a second study, whose subject was human thymus T cells.

The sample comprised thymocytes. These receptors were taken from a boy younger than two with a congenital heart defect.

The rearrangement links TRBV27 to TRBJ2-7; maybe TRBD1 (5 bases). Trimming pared 4 bases from V and 0 bases from J, leaving 13 bases between. The CDR3 has 15 amino acids. Germline values: CDR1 MNHEY, CDR2 SMNVEV (reference sequence). In DNA form, the CDR3 reads TGTGCCAGCAGTTCCTTCAAGGGGCCCTCCTACGAGCAGTACTTC. Translating it yields CASSSFKGPSYEQYF.

This rearrangement joins TRBV19 to TRBJ1-2; tentative D call: TRBD1 (6 bases). Trimming took off 10 bases at V and 1 base at J, with 16 bases between the two ends. This CDR3 is 14 amino acids long. The germline gives CDR1 LNHDA, CDR2 SQIVND (reference sequence). The CDR3 DNA sequence: TGTGCCAACCTCCGAGACAGGTTTAACTATGGCTACACCTTC. Its translation is CANLRDRFNYGYTF.

In regard to this clone: This sample also contains other DNA sequences that code for the same CDR3. The rearrangement joins TRBV9 to TRBJ2-3; 8 bases are a match to TRBD2. This CDR3 is built from 16 residues. CDR1 is SGDLS and CDR2 is YYNGEE in the germline V gene. V was pared by 0 bases and J by 2 bases, with 5 bases of the junction left unmatched. CDR3 coding DNA: TGTGCCAGCAGCGTAGGATTAGCGGGGACCACAGATACGCAGTATTTT. This sequence encodes CASSVGLAGTTDTQYF.

The chain joins TRBV19 to TRBJ2-7, with TRBD2 as a possible D gene (5 bases). The germline gives CDR1 LNHDA, CDR2 SQIVND (reference sequence). The V and J ends lost 2 bases and 3 bases respectively, with 11 bases between them. This CDR3 is built from 14 residues. The CDR3 region is CASSISLGRYEQYF. CDR3 sequence (DNA): TGTGCCAGTAGTATATCACTAGGACGCTACGAGCAGTACTTC.

This clone was seen only a few times. J is TRBJ2-3 and V is TRBV20-1, with no clear D. V gave up 3 bases and J gave up 5 bases, with 6 bases separating them. The CDR3 is made up of 11 amino acids. Germline loops: CDR1 DFQATT, CDR2 SNEGSKA (reference sequence). The CDR3 loop reads CSASEQDTQYF. In nucleotides, the CDR3 is TGCAGTGCTAGTGAGCAAGATACGCAGTATTTT.

J is TRBJ2-5 and V is TRBV7-6; D gene ambiguous. The CDR3 has 13 residues. Germline loops: CDR1 SGHVS, CDR2 FNYEAQ. The V and J ends lost 4 bases and 7 bases respectively, with 13 bases between them. The CDR3: CASSSRRSWTQYF. As DNA, the CDR3 is TGTGCCAGCAGCTCCCGCCGGAGTTGGACCCAGTACTTC.

The CDR3 DNA follows: TGTGCCAGTAGTGCCGGGACTAGCGGGATTTCGGCAGAGACCCAGTACTTC. It specifies CASSAGTSGISAETQYF. The chain couples TRBV19 to TRBJ2-5, with 13 bases that match TRBD2. This CDR3 region has 17 residues. Germline lookup yields CDR1 LNHDA and CDR2 SQIVND (reference sequence). The V and J ends lost 5 bases and 4 bases, in that order; junction bases with no gene match: 10.

J is TRBJ2-7 and V is TRBV18; tentative D call: TRBD1 (5 bases). The CDR3 contains 13 residues. V dropped 1 base and J dropped 5 bases, with 9 bases sitting between them. Germline lookup yields CDR1 KGHSH and CDR2 LQKENI. CDR3 region: CASSPRKGHEQYF. The CDR3 region has the DNA TGTGCCAGCTCACCACGGAAGGGGCACGAGCAGTACTTC.

The CDR3 DNA follows: TGTGCCAGCTGGACAGAAATGAACACTGAAGCTTTCTTT. Residues: CASWTEMNTEAFF. This chain uses TRBV7-2 with TRBJ1-1; a possible D gene is TRBD1 (6 bases). CDR3 length: 13 residues. Germline V gene lookup returns CDR1 SGHTA and CDR2 FQGNSA. The V end was cut by 8 bases, the J end by 0 bases, with 10 bases between.

The rearrangement links TRBV5-6 to TRBJ2-3; D is possibly TRBD2 (5 bases). Germline CDR1 is SGHDT and CDR2 is YYEEEE. The CDR3 contains 15 residues. With 4 bases removed from V and 5 bases from J, the gap between germline ends came to 17 bases. The CDR3 reads CASSPPASGEDTQYF. Here the CDR3 DNA reads TGTGCCAGCAGCCCTCCAGCGTCCGGGGAAGATACGCAGTATTTT.

The V and J genes are TRBV11-3 and TRBJ2-1; D possibly corresponds to TRBD2 (5 bases). Between the trimmed V and J ends, which lost 8 bases and 10 bases, there was a span of 24 bases. Per germline, CDR1 SGHNT and CDR2 YENEEA. This CDR3 has 15 residues. The CDR3 DNA follows: TGTGCCAGCGGAGAGAGGGAGTCCCACCTCAAGGAGCAGTTCTTC. Its translation: CASGERESHLKEQFF.

The rearrangement links TRBV5-4 to TRBJ1-1; no clear D gene. The CDR3 totals 14 residues. Germline V lookup: CDR1 SGHNT, CDR2 YYREEE (reference sequence). The V end lost 0 bases, the J end lost 0 bases, and 6 bases lay between the germline ends. CDR3 in amino acids: CASSLVGVNTEAFF. CDR3 in DNA: TGTGCCAGCAGCTTGGTCGGGGTGAACACTGAAGCTTTCTTT.

In its sample, this clone was seen once. This chain connects TRBV18 to TRBJ2-3; the D gene is possibly TRBD2 (6 bases). V was pared by 0 bases and J by 1 base, with 8 bases between. The CDR3 runs to 15 residues. Germline CDR1 KGHSH, CDR2 LQKENI. CDR3 region: CASSPPDYRTDTQYF. In nucleotides, the CDR3 is TGTGCCAGCTCACCACCGGACTACCGCACAGATACGCAGTATTTT.

This chain uses TRBV27 with TRBJ2-7; no reliable D call. V was pared by 5 bases and J by 1 base, with 12 bases between. This CDR3 contains 14 residues. The germline V gene has CDR1 MNHEY and CDR2 SMNVEV (reference sequence). The CDR3 coding sequence is TGTGCCAGCAGTCCCGGGTCCTTTTCCTACGAGCAGTACTTC. Encoded protein: CASSPGSFSYEQYF.